This is a list of T cell receptor beta chains from one sample in a study of T cells in Graves' hyperthyroidism and ophthalmopathy. One entry per CDR3 protein results from TCRdb running MiXCR on the multiplex PCR reads. The table records 280,000 or so distinct CDR3 sequences, nearly 15% of them present only once. The sequencing sample was made of blood. The receptors were gathered from a woman between 45 and 60 years old with Graves' hyperthyroidism that later progressed to Graves' ophthalmopathy. CDR3s include the opening cysteine and the closing phenylalanine or tryptophan. The D gene is left open where the match is weak. Clone size is shown for a subset of rows, as once, few, many or a class of expanded clone.

v_gene	d_gene	j_gene	abundance	CDR3nt	CDR3aa
TRBV7-2	.	TRBJ2-7	many	TGTGCCAGCAGTTTGCACAGCTCCTACGAGCAGTACTTC	CASSLHSSYEQYF
TRBV11-2	TRBD1	TRBJ2-5	many	TGTGCCAGCAGCCTCACCCAGGGGGTCCAAGAGACCCAGTACTTC	CASSLTQGVQETQYF
TRBV12-3/TRBV12-4	TRBD1	TRBJ1-1	many	TGTGCCAGCATCCCGGGACAGGGGTTGACAGCTTTCTTT	CASIPGQGLTAFF
TRBV11-2	TRBD2	TRBJ2-1	.	TGTGCCAGCAGCATCATAGCGGGCGATGAGCAGTTCTTC	CASSIIAGDEQFF
TRBV6-5	.	TRBJ2-4	.	TGTGCCAGCAGTTACCTTAAGAAAGGGCCGGGGAGCGCCAAAAACATTCAGTACTTC	CASSYLKKGPGSAKNIQYF
TRBV18	.	TRBJ1-3	.	TGTGCCAGCTCAGCATCCGGGACACCCCCCTCTGGAAACACCATATATTTT	CASSASGTPPSGNTIYF
TRBV7-6	.	TRBJ1-6	few	TGTGCCAGCAGCGCACTGACGTCAGGGGCAAATTCACCCCTCCACTTT	CASSALTSGANSPLHF
TRBV28	.	TRBJ2-7	once	TGTGCCGGCAGGCCGACGGGACCCTACGAGCAGTACTTC	CAGRPTGPYEQYF
TRBV10-3	TRBD2	TRBJ2-2	many	TGTGCCATCAGTGAGGCTAGCGGGAGGACCGGGGAGCTGTTTTTT	CAISEASGRTGELFF
TRBV7-3	.	TRBJ1-2	many	TGTGCCAGCAGCTTGAGAGGGGATGGCTACACCTTC	CASSLRGDGYTF
TRBV6-1	.	TRBJ1-1	many	TGTGCCAGCAGTCCCGGGACGGAGAACACTGAAGCTTTCTTT	CASSPGTENTEAFF
TRBV11-2	TRBD1	TRBJ2-1	many	TGTGCCAGCAGCCCCACACCGGGACAGGGGGTGGGGGAGCAGTTCTTC	CASSPTPGQGVGEQFF
TRBV4-2	.	TRBJ1-1	.	TGTGCCAGCAGCCATCCCGACACTGAAGCTTTCTTT	CASSHPDTEAFF
TRBV3-1	.	TRBJ2-5	.	TGTGCCAGCAGCCCCCCCCGGGGGTGGGAGACCCAGTACTTC	CASSPPRGWETQYF
TRBV5-1	.	TRBJ2-6	few	TGCGCCAGCAGCCAACTACAGGGCCAATCCTCTGGGGCCAACGTCCTGACTTTC	CASSQLQGQSSGANVLTF
TRBV3-1	.	TRBJ2-5	few	TGTGCCAGCAGCCAGGGGGTAGCACAAGGGACCCAGTACTTC	CASSQGVAQGTQYF
TRBV7-3	.	TRBJ1-2	many	TGTGCCAGCAGCTTAAGGTCCGGCGCTGGCTACACCTTC	CASSLRSGAGYTF
TRBV20-1	.	TRBJ2-3	many	TGCAGTGCTAGTCTACAGGGCAAGAGGACAGATACGCAGTATTTT	CSASLQGKRTDTQYF
TRBV29-1	.	TRBJ1-5	.	TGCAGCGTTGGCACCGGGAACGATCAGCCCCAGCATTTT	CSVGTGNDQPQHF
TRBV6-2/TRBV6-3	.	TRBJ1-5	many	TGTGCCAGCAGTTACTCAGCGGAGACCAATCAGCCCCAGCATTTT	CASSYSAETNQPQHF
TRBV20-1	.	TRBJ2-5	many	TGCAGTGTTATGAGAGGGCGGAAAGAGACCCAGTACTTC	CSVMRGRKETQYF
TRBV15	.	TRBJ2-6	few	TGTGCCACCAGCAGGGACGTAAGACCTGGGGCCAACGTCCTGACTTTC	CATSRDVRPGANVLTF
TRBV5-1	TRBD1	TRBJ2-5	many	TGCGCCAGCAGCGTATTGGACAGGACTGAAGAGACCCAGTACTTC	CASSVLDRTEETQYF
TRBV5-5	.	TRBJ2-2	many	TGTGCCAGCAGCTTGGGACAGGTCGGGGAGCTGTTTTTT	CASSLGQVGELFF
TRBV20-1	.	TRBJ2-7	many	TGCAGTGCTAGAGATCGTCTAGTTGGCCGACTCTACGAGCAGTACTTC	CSARDRLVGRLYEQYF
TRBV6-2/TRBV6-3	TRBD2	TRBJ2-7	many	TGTGCCAGCAACCTACTAGCGAGTAGTAGTTACGAGCAGTACTTC	CASNLLASSSYEQYF
TRBV9	.	TRBJ2-2	.	TGTGCCAGCAGCCCTCGGACTATGAACACCGGGGAGCTGTTTTTT	CASSPRTMNTGELFF
TRBV20-1	.	TRBJ1-5	many	TGCAGTGCCAACGGACCCTATCAGCCCCAGCATTTT	CSANGPYQPQHF
TRBV30	TRBD1	TRBJ2-7	many	TGTGCCTGGAGTATAGACAGGGGGACCTACGAGCAGTACTTC	CAWSIDRGTYEQYF
TRBV20-1	.	TRBJ2-7	many	TGCAGTGCTCGGTGGCCCCGAGTCACAAACACCTACGAGCAGTACTTC	CSARWPRVTNTYEQYF
TRBV6-1	TRBD1	TRBJ1-2	many	TGTGCCAGCAGTGAACGTCCAGGGGGGAACTATGGCTACACCTTC	CASSERPGGNYGYTF
TRBV7-9	TRBD1	TRBJ1-1	many	TGTGCCAGCATCTCTAGAGGGGGCACCGCGATGGACACTGAAGCTTTCTTT	CASISRGGTAMDTEAFF
TRBV20-1	TRBD1	TRBJ2-7	.	TGCAGTGCTTACCGGGACAGAGGCTACGAGCAGTACTTC	CSAYRDRGYEQYF
TRBV4-1	TRBD1	TRBJ2-1	.	TGCGCCAGCAGCCAACCGGGACAGGCCTACAATGAGCAGTTCTTC	CASSQPGQAYNEQFF
TRBV5-8	.	TRBJ1-1	few	TGTGCCAGCAGCTTGGCGGAGGGGGACACTGAAGCTTTCTTT	CASSLAEGDTEAFF
TRBV20-1	.	TRBJ2-7	many	TGCAGTGCTAGACCCGCCAAGGGGTTCCCTCCCTACGAGCAGTACTTC	CSARPAKGFPPYEQYF
TRBV13	.	TRBJ1-5	many	TGTGCCAGCAGCGACGGAGGGAGCAATCAGCCCCAGCATTTT	CASSDGGSNQPQHF
TRBV20-1	.	TRBJ2-1	many	TGCAGTGCTAGTGGGGGGGAGCAGTTCTTC	CSASGGEQFF
TRBV28	.	TRBJ1-1	many	TGTGCCAGCAGGGGGCGATTCGTGGGCACTGAAGCTTTCTTT	CASRGRFVGTEAFF
TRBV19	TRBD1	TRBJ1-5	.	TGTGCCAGTAGTTGGACAGGGCGGTTGAATCAGCCCCAGCATTTT	CASSWTGRLNQPQHF
TRBV6-5	.	TRBJ2-1	many	TGTGCCAGCGGGGGCGGGACCTACAATGAGCAGTTCTTC	CASGGGTYNEQFF
TRBV6-1	.	TRBJ1-6	few	TGTGCCAGCAGTCAAGGGGGGGCGCGGGGGTCACCCCTCCACTTT	CASSQGGARGSPLHF
TRBV5-1	TRBD2	TRBJ2-3	many	TGCGCCAGCAGCTTGGGGACTAGCGGGAGCGCAGATACGCAGTATTTT	CASSLGTSGSADTQYF
TRBV18	.	TRBJ2-1	many	TGTGCCAGCTCACCAGGGGGCGGGACCCTCTACAATGAGCAGTTCTTC	CASSPGGGTLYNEQFF
TRBV7-8	.	TRBJ1-3	.	TGTGCCAGCAGCGTCGGGACATCCTCTGGAAACACCATATATTTT	CASSVGTSSGNTIYF
TRBV28	TRBD2	TRBJ2-7	many	TGTGCCAGCACCGGGGGAGAGTGGGGGACTAAGGGCTCCTACGAGCAGTACTTC	CASTGGEWGTKGSYEQYF
TRBV6-1	.	TRBJ2-5	many	TGTGCCAGCAGGGCGCGCACGGATCTCGTCGGGACCCAGTACTTC	CASRARTDLVGTQYF
TRBV20-1	.	TRBJ2-7	many	TGCAGTGCGTCGAAATTTCCTTTTGGTTCCAGCGAGCAGTACTTC	CSASKFPFGSSEQYF